The following is a TCR beta chain sequence with its context. The data stem from a study of T cell changes during pregnancy in multiple sclerosis. Germline V gives CDR1 SGHRS, CDR2 YFSETQ. CDR3 length: 14 residues. The V end lost 4 bases, the J end lost 5 bases, and 15 bases lay between the germline ends. Libraries were prepared by immunoSEQ multiplex PCR; TCRdb keeps only in-frame clonotypes and omits some of them. Counted here are 55,000 to 85,000 clones, roughly 92% occurring once; the ten biggest clones make up less than 2%. This TCR derives from a female donor with multiple sclerosis, enrolled in a pregnancy study. The sample was peripheral blood, taken in the second trimester of pregnancy. This sequence joins TRBV5-1 and TRBJ2-5, with D possibly matching TRBD2 (6 bases). This CDR3 reads CASSPSGDWETQYF. CDR3 coding DNA: TGCGCCAGCAGCCCGTCGGGAGATTGGGAGACCCAGTACTTC.